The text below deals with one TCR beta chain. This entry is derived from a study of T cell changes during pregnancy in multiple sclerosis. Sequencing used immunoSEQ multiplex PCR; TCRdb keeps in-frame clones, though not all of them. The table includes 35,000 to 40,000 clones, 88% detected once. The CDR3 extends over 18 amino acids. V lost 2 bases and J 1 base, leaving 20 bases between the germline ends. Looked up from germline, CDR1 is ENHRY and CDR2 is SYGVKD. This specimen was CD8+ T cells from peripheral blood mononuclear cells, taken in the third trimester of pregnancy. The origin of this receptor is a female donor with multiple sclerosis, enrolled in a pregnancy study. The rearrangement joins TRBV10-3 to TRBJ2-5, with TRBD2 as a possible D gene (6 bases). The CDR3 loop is CAISEKTKGGNFQETQYF. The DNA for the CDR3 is TGTGCCATCAGTGAGAAGACGAAGGGCGGGAACTTCCAAGAGACCCAGTACTTC.